This TCR beta chain comes out of a study of T-cell memory formation after mild COVID-19. Whole-study findings and limits: Clones that contracted from day 15 to 85 had balanced CD4/CD8; later expanders were CD4+ biased.

CDR1 and CDR2 (germline): SGHRS, YFSETQ. V was cut by 0 bases and J by 9 bases, with 18 bases left in between. This CDR3 region has 15 residues. A note on this clonotype: Its antigen is unidentified.

TCRdb re-analysed the 5' RACE reads in MiXCR, keeping a single row per CDR3 protein. The sample shows 350,000 to 400,000 distinct CDR3 sequences, about an eighth of them seen only once. The sample taken for sequencing was PBMCs or a T cell subset sorted from them (not recorded which). The source of this sequence is a man between 18 and 29 years old who had mild COVID-19 (a few samples of this study predate the infection). Cell type and time point are not known. This chain links TRBV5-1 with TRBJ1-1, with D unclear. CDR3 sequence reads: CASSLGSRPLDKAFF. The CDR3 coding sequence is TGCGCCAGCAGCTTGGGGAGCAGGCCCCTTGACAAAGCTTTCTTT.